This TCR beta chain was identified in a study of CD8 T cells in Susac syndrome. The study, taken as a whole, reports: It was acknowledged in the study that the number of individuals who were included in its TCR sequencing and HLA analysis was relatively small.

The authors reverse transcribed roughly 0.45 to 1 ug RNA with random hexamers. The CDR3 of TCR beta was amplified by immunoSEQ multiplex PCR across 54 Vbeta and 13 Jbeta. TCRdb re-analysed the immunoSEQ multiplex PCR reads in MiXCR, keeping a single row per CDR3 protein. The data contain tens of thousands of distinct CDR3 sequences, 95% to 96% of them seen just once; the ten biggest clones take up 0.1% to 0.12%. The CDR3 is 12 residues long. V lost 5 bases and J 7 bases, leaving 11 bases between the germline ends. This clonotype appeared once. Antigen: not known. CD8+ and CD4+ T cells from blood underwent TCR beta sequencing.

Sequenced input: CD4+ T cells from PBMCs. This sequence joins TRBV12-3 or TRBV12-4 and TRBJ1-2; no firm D call. This receptor was taken from a human donor with multiple sclerosis. The CDR3: CASSTRGGGYTF. CDR3 bases: TGTGCCAGCAGTACCCGAGGCGGTGGCTACACCTTC.